The clone carrying this T cell receptor (beta chain) was detected many times. Its antigen is not known. TCRdb re-called the reads with MiXCR, one entry per CDR3 protein. The table includes about 310,000 distinct CDR3 sequences, approximately 25% detected once. This specimen comes from a study of T cell repertoires in cytomegalovirus infection. As for the study in general: CMV epitopes in the study were HLA-C-restricted (recently identified) and HLA-B-restricted (well studied). Public TCR beta signatures provided an indication of both CMV infection and a matching HLA type.

Germline V CDR1 and CDR2: SGHVS, FQNEAQ. The length of the CDR3 is 16 residues. Germline trimming cut 7 bases from V and 10 bases from J; bases unmatched to any gene: 13. Findings and limits, study-wide: Dominating the ex vivo response were HLA-C-restricted CMV-specific TCR beta clonotypes. Summed frequency of public TCR beta families distinguished CMV carriers with the relevant HLA.

The source of this sequence is a human donor in good health (CMV status not recorded). Some clones in this sample may be carry-over from other donors' samples. The source material was cultured PBMCs, sampled from culture after CMV antigen stimulation. The chain recombines TRBV7-8 with TRBJ2-1, with 13 bases that match TRBD2. This CDR3 reads CASISITSGRAGEQFF. The CDR3 DNA reads TGTGCCAGCATTTCAATAACTAGCGGGAGGGCCGGGGAGCAGTTCTTC.